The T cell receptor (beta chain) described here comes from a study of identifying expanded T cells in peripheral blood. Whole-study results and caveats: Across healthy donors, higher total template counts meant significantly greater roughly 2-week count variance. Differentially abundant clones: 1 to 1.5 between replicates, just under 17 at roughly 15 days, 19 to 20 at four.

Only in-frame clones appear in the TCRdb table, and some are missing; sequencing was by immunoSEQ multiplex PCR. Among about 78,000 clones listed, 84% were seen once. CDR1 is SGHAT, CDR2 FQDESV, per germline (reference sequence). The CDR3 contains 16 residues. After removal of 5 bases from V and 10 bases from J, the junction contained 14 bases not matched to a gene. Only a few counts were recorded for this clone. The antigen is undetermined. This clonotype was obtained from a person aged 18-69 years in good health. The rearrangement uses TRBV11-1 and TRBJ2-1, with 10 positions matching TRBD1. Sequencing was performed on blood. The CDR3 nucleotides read TGTGCCAGCAGCGTAGGCTTATGGACAGGGGGACTAGAGCAGTTCTTC. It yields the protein CASSVGLWTGGLEQFF.